This TCR beta chain was recovered during a study of T cell responses to AZD1222 COVID-19 vaccine (dated by TCRdb to 2020 to 2023). About the investigation overall: Because spike-specific TCR depth and breadth did not differ between the two schedules, AZD1222 recipients who got a second dose at roughly 4 weeks were pooled with those who got a second dose at roughly 12 weeks. TCR sequencing covered fewer than 250 trial participants: 200 to 220 given two doses of AZD1222 and approximately 26 given two doses of MenACWY control vaccine. Trial participants were enrolled into age subgroups of 18-55, 56-69 and 70-plus years, which contained approximately 150, 28 and 58 TCR-sequenced participants, respectively. The study at large found these results: The 56-69-year group was small, and its depth increase did not reach significance, likely because of low power. The whole spike protein was spanned by vaccine-associated CD4 TCRs, and dominant responses were seen in regions 160-218 and 743-854. Nearly half of unique spike-specific TCRs reportedly recognized epitopes outside regions mutated in the B.1.351 and B.1.1.7 variants. Spike-specific TCR breadth and depth rose significantly after two AZD1222 doses compared with day 0 and with MenACWY recipients. Most participants were white British and females outnumbered males, and the authors suggested that clonal diversity may have been underestimated. Conclusions about previously exposed vaccinees are limited because only six or seven AZD1222 recipients were SARS-CoV-2 seropositive at baseline. Because no day 14 peak-response samples were available, repertoires were characterized only after the peak T cell response.

The meaning of the sample's time point label: baseline before first vaccination. Vaccinee samples were obtained from the UK trials COV001 and COV002, which included a single-blind randomized controlled phase 2/3 trial of AZD1222 (ChAdOx1 nCoV-19) in healthy adults. For TCRbeta chain sequencing, PBMC samples from trial participants were taken at day 0 and at day 28 after the second dose. Including the terminal cysteine and phenylalanine, the CDR3 comprises 14 residues. Here the CDR3 DNA is all that survives: 42 bases in frame from base 1. V loses 3 bases of germline sequence and J loses 8 bases, and the interval between the two ends is 17 bases. The germline V gene (reference sequence) supplies CDR1 LNHDA and CDR2 SQIVND. The CDR3 regions of human TCRbeta chains were analyzed by immunosequencing. The paper's processing steps were these. TCRs in the repertoires were compared against a reference library of SARS-CoV-2-specific TCRs that had been generated with the MIRA antigen-specificity platform. Breadth meant the fraction of unique TCRs that were SARS-CoV-2-associated, whereas depth meant the fraction of total T cells that were SARS-CoV-2-associated. Using the MIRA data, every spike-specific TCR was mapped to the spike region that the TCR reacted to and assigned to either a CD4 or a CD8 class. Log10-transformed breadth and depth values were compared by one-way ANOVA with Sidak's multiple comparisons tests. This is the immuneACCESS table as TCRdb keeps it, with only in-frame sequences that have V and J called. A part of the clones is gone; compared with another copy, unresolved V genes explain less than half, and the rest is unexplained. The DNA gave D and trimming, while V, J and clone size come from that table. This sample gives approximately 120,000 clones in total; about nine tenths of them show up just once. The leading ten clones occupy approximately 5% of the sample.

This clone appeared a single time. Its antigen remains undetermined. Base quality data are lacking; no much larger clone is found one base away. The TCR originated in an adult in good health. The sample in question was peripheral blood, obtained on day 0 of AZD1222 vaccination. This sequence uses TRBV19 and TRBJ2-7; the D gene identity is not certain. The DNA sequence is as follows: TGTGCCAGTAGTATGAGAGGTCGGGCGTCCCAGCAGTACTTC. Its translation reads: CASSMRGRASQQYF.